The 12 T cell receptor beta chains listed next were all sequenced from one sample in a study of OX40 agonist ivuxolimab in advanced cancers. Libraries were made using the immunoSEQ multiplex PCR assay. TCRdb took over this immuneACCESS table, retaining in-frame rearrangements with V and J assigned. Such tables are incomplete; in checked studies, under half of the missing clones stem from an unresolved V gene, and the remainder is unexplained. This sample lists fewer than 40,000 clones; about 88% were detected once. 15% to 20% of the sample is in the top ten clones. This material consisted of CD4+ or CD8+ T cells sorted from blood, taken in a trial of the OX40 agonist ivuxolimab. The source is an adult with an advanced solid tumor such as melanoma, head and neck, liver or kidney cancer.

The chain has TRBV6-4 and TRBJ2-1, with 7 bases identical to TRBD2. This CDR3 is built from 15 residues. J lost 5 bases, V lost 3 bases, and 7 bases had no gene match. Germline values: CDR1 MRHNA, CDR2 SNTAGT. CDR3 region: CASSERSGENNEQFF. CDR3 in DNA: TGTGCCAGCAGTGAGAGGAGCGGGGAAAACAATGAGCAGTTCTTC.

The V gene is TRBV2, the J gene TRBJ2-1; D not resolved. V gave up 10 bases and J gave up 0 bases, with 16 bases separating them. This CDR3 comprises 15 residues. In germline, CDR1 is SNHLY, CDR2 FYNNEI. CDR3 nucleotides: TGTGCCAAGACCTCATCGGAAAGCTCCTACAATGAGCAGTTCTTC. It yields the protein CAKTSSESSYNEQFF.

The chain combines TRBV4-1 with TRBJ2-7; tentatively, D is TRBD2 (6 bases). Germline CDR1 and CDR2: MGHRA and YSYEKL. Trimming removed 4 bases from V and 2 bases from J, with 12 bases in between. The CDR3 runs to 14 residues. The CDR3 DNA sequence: TGCGCCAGCAGCCTATCTGCGGGGACCTACGAGCAGTACTTC. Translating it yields CASSLSAGTYEQYF.

CDR3 sequence reads: CASSLEGNEAFF. The CDR3 DNA reads TGCGCCAGCAGCTTGGAAGGAAATGAAGCTTTCTTT. V and J are TRBV5-1 and TRBJ1-1; D call uncertain. The CDR3 sequence is 12 residues long. V was clipped by 0 bases and J by 7 bases, with 7 bases between them. Germline loops: CDR1 SGHRS, CDR2 YFSETQ.

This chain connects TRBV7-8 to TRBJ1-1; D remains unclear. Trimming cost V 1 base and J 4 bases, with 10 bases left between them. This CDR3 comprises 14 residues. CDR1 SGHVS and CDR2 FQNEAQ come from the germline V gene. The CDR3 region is CASSLDPLGTEAFF. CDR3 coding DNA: TGTGCCAGCAGCTTAGACCCCTTGGGCACTGAAGCTTTCTTT.

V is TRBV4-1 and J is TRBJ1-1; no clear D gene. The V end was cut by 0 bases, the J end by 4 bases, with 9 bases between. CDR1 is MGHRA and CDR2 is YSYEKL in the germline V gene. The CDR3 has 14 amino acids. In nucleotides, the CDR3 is TGCGCCAGCAGCCAAGATTATAGGCCCACTGAAGCTTTCTTT. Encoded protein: CASSQDYRPTEAFF.

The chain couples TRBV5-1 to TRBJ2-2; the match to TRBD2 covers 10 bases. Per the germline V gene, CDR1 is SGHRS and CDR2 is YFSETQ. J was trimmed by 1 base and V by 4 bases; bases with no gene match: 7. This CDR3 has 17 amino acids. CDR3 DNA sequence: TGCGCCAGCAGCCCGCCCGTAGCGGGGGGGAACACCGGGGAGCTGTTTTTT. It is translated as CASSPPVAGGNTGELFF.

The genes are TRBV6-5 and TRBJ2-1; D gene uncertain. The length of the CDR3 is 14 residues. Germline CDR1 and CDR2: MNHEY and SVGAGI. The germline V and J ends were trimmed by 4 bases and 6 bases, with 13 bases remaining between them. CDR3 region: CASSFSAQSNEQFF. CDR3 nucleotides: TGTGCCAGCAGTTTCAGTGCGCAGTCCAATGAGCAGTTCTTC.

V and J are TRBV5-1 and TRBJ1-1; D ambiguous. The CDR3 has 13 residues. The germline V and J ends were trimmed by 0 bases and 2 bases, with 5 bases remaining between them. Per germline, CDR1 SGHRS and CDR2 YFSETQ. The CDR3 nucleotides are TGCGCCAGCAGCTTGGTCCCTAACACTGAAGCTTTCTTT. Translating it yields CASSLVPNTEAFF.

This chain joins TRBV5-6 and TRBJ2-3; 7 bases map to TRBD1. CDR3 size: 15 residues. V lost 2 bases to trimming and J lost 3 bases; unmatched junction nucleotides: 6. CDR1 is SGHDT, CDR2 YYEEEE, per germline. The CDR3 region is CASSFDRDETDTQYF. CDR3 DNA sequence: TGTGCCAGCAGCTTTGACAGGGATGAAACAGATACGCAGTATTTT.

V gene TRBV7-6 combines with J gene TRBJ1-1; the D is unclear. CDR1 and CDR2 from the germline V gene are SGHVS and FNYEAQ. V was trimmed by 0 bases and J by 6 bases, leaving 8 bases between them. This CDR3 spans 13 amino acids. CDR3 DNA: TGTGCCAGCAGCTTAGCGCCCGCCGCTGAAGCTTTCTTT. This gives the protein CASSLAPAAEAFF.

This CDR3 reads CASSLGWGTSGGTRYNEQFF. The CDR3 DNA follows: TGTGCCAGCAGCTTAGGATGGGGAACTAGCGGGGGGACACGCTACAATGAGCAGTTCTTC. This rearrangement joins TRBV13 to TRBJ2-1, with TRBD2 identical over 12 bases. The CDR3 covers 20 residues. V lost 0 bases, J lost 3 bases, and 12 bases stayed unmatched. Germline CDR1 is PRHDT and CDR2 is FYEKMQ (reference sequence).